What follows are 27 T cell receptor beta chains derived from one specimen sequenced in a study of blood T cell repertoires in COVID-19. TCRdb's table, derived via immunoSEQ multiplex PCR, lists solely in-frame clones and lacks some. The profile shows 60,000 to 70,000 clones, more than 85% of them singletons. Sequenced: peripheral blood. The receptors come from a human donor with active COVID-19. The donor label of this sample is uncertain.

The V call is TRBV21-1, the J call TRBJ1-1. TRBV21-1 is a known pseudogene. The CDR3 is made up of 24 amino acids. As DNA, the CDR3 is TGTGCCAGCAGCAAAGCCCTCTCCGGGTGCTCAGGAGGCGGCCAGAGGAGGTTGAAGCGTGAAGCTTTCTTT. This codes for CASSKALSGCSGGGQRRLKREAFF.

J is TRBJ2-2 and V is TRBV9, with TRBD2 matching 10 bases. CDR3 length: 15 amino acids. Germline CDR1 reads SGDLS; CDR2 reads YYNGEE. V lost 5 bases, J lost 6 bases, and 7 bases stayed unmatched. The CDR3 DNA reads TGTGCCAGCAGGGAGGAAGCGGGAGGGCCCGGGGAGCTGTTTTTT. Its translation is CASREEAGGPGELFF.

The chain carries TRBV21-1 and TRBJ2-5; TRBD2, the table's D call, lacks a check against the DNA. TRBV21-1 is tagged as a pseudogene. The CDR3 is 15 amino acids. The CDR3 region has the DNA TGTGCCAGCAGCAACCACGGGGGGCAAAAAGAGACCCAGTACTTC. It yields the protein CASSNHGGQKETQYF.

The CDR3 is CASSYGGKANEQFF. The DNA for the CDR3 is TGTGCCAGCAGTTACGGCGGGAAGGCGAATGAGCAGTTCTTC. The J gene is TRBJ2-1, the V gene TRBV6-2 or TRBV6-3, with D perhaps TRBD2 (6 bases). The V gene's germline CDR1 is MNHEY and CDR2 SVGEGT. Between the trimmed V and J ends, which lost 2 bases and 7 bases, there was a span of 12 bases. The CDR3 consists of 14 residues.

The chain is built from TRBV4-1 and TRBJ2-7; D remains unclear. The CDR3 is 14 residues long. Germline lookup yields CDR1 MGHRA and CDR2 YSYEKL. V was trimmed by 1 base and J by 0 bases, leaving 7 bases between them. CDR3 amino acids: CASSQAVSSYEQYF. As DNA, the CDR3 is TGCGCCAGCAGCCAAGCGGTAAGCTCCTACGAGCAGTACTTC.

The chain combines TRBV29-1 with TRBJ2-7, with a weak D call TRBD2 (5 bases). The CDR3 spans 13 residues. Looked up from germline, CDR1 is SQVTM and CDR2 is ANQGSEA. The ends were cut back, 4 bases at V and 0 bases at J, with 10 bases in the middle. In DNA form, the CDR3 reads TGCAGCGTTGTGGGAGTCAGCTCCTACGAGCAGTACTTC. Its protein is CSVVGVSSYEQYF.

Notes on this clone: A read error may account for a junction end that differs from germline. V gene TRBV18 combines with J gene TRBJ2-1; 12 positions agree with TRBD2. In germline, CDR1 is KGHSH, CDR2 LQKENI. The CDR3 extends over 17 amino acids. The CDR3 sequence is CASSPPSLAGGYIEQFF. As DNA, the CDR3 is TGTGCCAGCTCACCACCGAGTCTAGCGGGAGGGTACATTGAGCAGTTCTTC. The variable domain in full, completed from reference TRBV18 and TRBJ2-1, reads NAGVMQNPRHLVRRRGQEARLRCSPMKGHSHVYWYRQLPEEGLKFMVYLQKENIIDESGMPKERFSAEFPKEGPSILRIQQVVRGDSAAYFCASSPPSLAGGYIEQFFGPGTRLTVL.

CDR3 residues: CASSANLQGTYGYTF. As DNA, the CDR3 is TGTGCCAGCTCAGCTAACCTACAGGGGACCTATGGCTACACCTTC. The chain recombines TRBV18 with TRBJ1-2; 7 positions match TRBD1. This CDR3 contains 15 residues. CDR1 is KGHSH, CDR2 LQKENI, per germline. Trimming took 5 bases from V and 4 from J; bases not matched to a gene: 10.

This clone was counted once. The CDR3 DNA reads TGTGCCAGTAGTATTAGGCCAGGGGGCGCCGGTCAGCCCCAGCATTTT. Amino acids: CASSIRPGGAGQPQHF. The chain uses TRBV19 and TRBJ1-5; TRBD1 matches 8 bases. There are 16 residues in the CDR3. V lost 3 bases, J lost 6 bases, and 10 bases stayed unmatched. Germline V lookup: CDR1 LNHDA, CDR2 SQIVND (reference sequence).

The chain is built from TRBV28 and TRBJ2-7; no definite D call. Trimming took off 2 bases at V and 2 bases at J, with 13 bases between the two ends. In germline, CDR1 is MDHEN, CDR2 SYDVKM. This CDR3 is built from 15 residues. CDR3: CASSLKQAIAYEQYF. The CDR3 nucleotides read TGTGCCAGCAGTTTAAAGCAGGCTATTGCCTACGAGCAGTACTTC.

This sequence joins TRBV12-3 or TRBV12-4 and TRBJ1-5; D not resolved. The V end was cut by 3 bases, the J end by 3 bases, with 3 bases between. The CDR3 has 12 amino acids. CDR3 residues: CASSLYNQPQHF. CDR3 sequence (DNA): TGTGCCAGCAGTTTGTACAATCAGCCCCAGCATTTT.

The J gene is TRBJ2-2, the V gene TRBV7-9; TRBD1 matches at 8 bases. The CDR3 runs 17 residues. Germline V gene lookup returns CDR1 SEHNR and CDR2 FQNEAQ (reference sequence). V was clipped by 5 bases and J by 6 bases; unmatched bases: 14. DNA of the CDR3: TGTGCCAGCAGCCACGCCATGGGCAGGGGGCGTTCCGGGGAGCTGTTTTTT. Translation gives CASSHAMGRGRSGELFF.

The rearrangement joins TRBV29-1 to TRBJ2-3; TRBD2 aligns across 11 bases. The CDR3 length is 15 residues. The germline gives CDR1 SQVTM, CDR2 ANQGSEA. J lost 6 bases, V lost 6 bases, and 11 bases had no gene match. The CDR3 reads CSVRTGTSGFDTQYF. CDR3 sequence (DNA): TGCAGCGTGAGAACCGGGACTAGCGGATTCGATACGCAGTATTTT.

J is TRBJ2-7 and V is TRBV30, with TRBD2 identical over 11 bases. This CDR3 spans 17 amino acids. Looked up from germline, CDR1 is GTSNPN and CDR2 is SVGIG (reference sequence). V shed 3 bases, J shed 5 bases, and the junction held 15 bases outside the gene matches. CDR3 coding DNA: TGTGCCTGGAGCGTCGGGACTAGCGGTCCTATAGCTCACGAGCAGTACTTC. This translates into CAWSVGTSGPIAHEQYF.

CDR3 loop: CASSAGMALAGGRAQETQYF. The CDR3 DNA reads TGTGCCAGCAGTGCGGGAATGGCGCTAGCGGGAGGGAGGGCCCAAGAGACCCAGTACTTC. V gene TRBV2 combines with J gene TRBJ2-5; 12 bases align to TRBD2. V shed 4 bases, J shed 1 base, and the junction held 16 bases outside the gene matches. Germline V lookup: CDR1 SNHLY, CDR2 FYNNEI. The CDR3 consists of 20 residues. The complete variable domain, with remaining parts taken from reference TRBV2 and TRBJ2-5, reads EPEVTQTPSHQVTQMGQEVILRCVPISNHLYFYWYRQILGQKVEFLVSFYNNEISEKSEIFDDQFSVERPDGSNFTLKIRSTKLEDSAMYFCASSAGMALAGGRAQETQYFGPGTRLLVL.

V and J are TRBV6-5 and TRBJ2-6; D may be TRBD1 (5 bases). Trimming removed 4 bases at V and 1 base at J, with 8 bases between. CDR1 is MNHEY, CDR2 SVGAGI, per germline. This CDR3 comprises 15 residues. This CDR3 reads CASSSGLSGANVLTF. In DNA form, the CDR3 reads TGTGCCAGCAGTTCAGGGTTGTCTGGGGCCAACGTCCTGACTTTC.

The V and J genes are TRBV19 and TRBJ2-7, with no clear D. The CDR3 has 15 amino acids. The germline V gene has CDR1 LNHDA and CDR2 SQIVND (reference sequence). Trimming took off 7 bases at V and 5 bases at J, with 21 bases between the two ends. The CDR3 is CASTQSQAGVDEQYF. The CDR3 DNA sequence: TGTGCCAGTACCCAAAGCCAGGCTGGCGTTGACGAGCAGTACTTC.

The genes are TRBV6-2 or TRBV6-3 and TRBJ2-2, with D tentatively TRBD2 (6 bases). V lost 2 bases and J 6 bases, leaving 16 bases between the germline ends. The CDR3 is made up of 16 amino acids. Germline V gives CDR1 MNHEY, CDR2 SVGEGT. The CDR3 DNA follows: TGTGCCAGCAGTTACCCGACTAGGCTCCTCGCCGGGGAGCTGTTTTTT. Its translation is CASSYPTRLLAGELFF.

The chain joins TRBV4-2 to TRBJ1-4; 9 bases agree with TRBD1. Germline trimming cut 4 bases from V and 8 bases from J; bases unmatched to any gene: 11. The length of the CDR3 is 16 residues. CDR1 is LGHNA, CDR2 YNFKEQ, per germline. Here the CDR3 reads CASSPRERTGVEKLFF. DNA for the CDR3: TGTGCCAGCAGCCCGCGGGAGAGGACAGGGGTGGAAAAACTGTTTTTT.

This clone appeared once. The gene calls are TRBV28 and TRBJ1-1; 9 bases fit TRBD1. Per the germline V gene, CDR1 is MDHEN and CDR2 is SYDVKM. V was pared by 6 bases and J by 1 base, with 9 bases of the junction left unmatched. The CDR3 totals 16 residues. The CDR3 DNA is TGTGCCAGCAGCCAAGGGGGACAGGGAGAGAACACTGAAGCTTTCTTT. It translates to CASSQGGQGENTEAFF.

The chain couples TRBV20-1 to TRBJ1-2; D possibly corresponds to TRBD1 (6 bases). Per the germline V gene, CDR1 is DFQATT and CDR2 is SNEGSKA (reference sequence). The CDR3 runs to 13 residues. V dropped 3 bases and J dropped 7 bases, with 15 bases sitting between them. CDR3 sequence reads: CSASLTGPGGYTF. Written as DNA, the CDR3 is TGCAGTGCTAGTTTGACAGGCCCCGGTGGCTACACCTTC.

This chain links TRBV9 with TRBJ2-7; no definite D call. V lost 4 bases, J lost 2 bases, and 16 bases lay in between. CDR1 SGDLS and CDR2 YYNGEE come from the germline V gene. The CDR3 runs 15 residues. The CDR3 loop reads CASSPRGGAPYEQYF. CDR3 sequence (DNA): TGTGCCAGCAGCCCCCGAGGTGGAGCTCCCTACGAGCAGTACTTC.

The chain employs TRBV6-2 or TRBV6-3 and TRBJ1-5; D may be TRBD1 (5 bases). The CDR3 consists of 15 residues. V lost 1 base and J 3 bases, leaving 10 bases between the germline ends. Germline-derived CDR1 and CDR2 are MNHEY and SVGEGT. The CDR3 region is CASSYYGQNNQPQHF. In DNA, the CDR3 is TGTGCCAGCAGTTACTATGGACAAAACAATCAGCCCCAGCATTTT.

This clone was observed a single time. The V gene is TRBV28, the J gene TRBJ1-3; TRBD1 is a possible D gene (5 bases). The CDR3 length is 13 residues. Germline CDR1 reads MDHEN; CDR2 reads SYDVKM. V was trimmed by 7 bases and J by 2 bases, leaving 9 bases between them. CDR3 in amino acids: CASKGSTGNTIYF. The CDR3 DNA reads TGTGCCAGCAAGGGGTCTACTGGAAACACCATATATTTT.

The chain has TRBV20-1 and TRBJ2-7; D is uncertain. Germline V gene lookup returns CDR1 DFQATT and CDR2 SNEGSKA (reference sequence). V dropped 3 bases and J dropped 3 bases, with 12 bases sitting between them. This CDR3 is built from 13 residues. The CDR3 sequence is CSASLRPNYEQYF. CDR3 nucleotides: TGCAGTGCTAGTTTGCGGCCCAACTACGAGCAGTACTTC.

This chain joins TRBV24-1 and TRBJ2-1, with 8 bases matching TRBD2. CDR1 and CDR2 from the germline V gene are KGHDR and SFDVKD. J lost 8 bases, V lost 7 bases, and 12 bases had no gene match. The CDR3 loop spans 15 amino acids. The CDR3 spells CATSSGGGGIYEQFF. The CDR3 DNA sequence: TGTGCCACCAGCTCCGGGGGGGGCGGGATCTATGAGCAGTTCTTC.

The V gene is TRBV28, the J gene TRBJ2-3, with 10 bases aligning to TRBD2. Germline assignment: CDR1 MDHEN and CDR2 SYDVKM. V gave up 5 bases and J gave up 2 bases; unmatched junction bases: 13. The CDR3 spans 18 residues. In DNA, the CDR3 is TGTGCCAGCAGTGACCAAGCGGGAGGGCCTACCAACACAGATACGCAGTATTTT. It codes for CASSDQAGGPTNTDTQYF.